This entry concerns a single T cell receptor (beta chain). In its sample, this clone was seen once. Its antigen specificity is not known. No quality values exist for individual bases; no much larger clone is one base distant. The CDR3 regions of human TCRbeta chains were analyzed by immunosequencing. As for the original processing: Repertoire TCRs were matched against a reference library of SARS-CoV-2-specific TCRs generated with the MIRA antigen-specificity platform. Breadth was defined as the fraction of unique TCRs that were SARS-CoV-2-associated, and depth was defined as the fraction of total T cells that were SARS-CoV-2-associated. Using the MIRA data, every spike-specific TCR was mapped to the spike region that the TCR reacted to and assigned to either a CD4 or a CD8 class. Log10-transformed breadth and depth values were compared by one-way ANOVA with Sidak's multiple comparisons tests. TCRdb re-hosts the immuneACCESS table, in-frame sequences only. Its copies lack some clones; in the studies checked, an unresolved V gene accounts for under half of them, and the cause for the rest is not known. The V and J calls and clone size were taken over from that table, and D and trimming were inferred from the DNA. This sample is represented by about 150,000 clones; about 93% of them were singletons. Jointly, the top ten make up approximately 3% of the sample.

What this sample's time point label stands for: about 28 days (+/-7) after the second vaccine dose. AZD1222 recipients given second doses at about 4 weeks or at about 12 weeks were pooled, since spike-specific TCR depth and breadth were not found to differ between the two schedules. Samples from vaccinated people were obtained from the UK trials COV001 and COV002, which included a single-blind randomized controlled phase 2/3 trial of AZD1222 (ChAdOx1 nCoV-19) in healthy adults. For TCRbeta chain sequencing, PBMC samples were collected from trial participants at day 0 and at day 28 after the second dose. The data are from a study of T cell responses to AZD1222 COVID-19 vaccine (dated by TCRdb to about 2021). General notes on the study: TCR sequencing covered 230 to 250 trial participants: 200 to 220 given two doses of AZD1222 and approximately 26 given two doses of MenACWY control vaccine. Trial participants were enrolled into age subgroups of 18-55, 56-69 and 70-plus years, which contained around 140, 26 and 57 TCR-sequenced participants, respectively.

Counted from cysteine to phenylalanine, this CDR3 has 13 amino acids. Solely the CDR3 DNA is kept, with 39 bases framed from the first base. V is shortened by 9 bases, J by 1 base, and the region joining them spans 12 bases. Overall study results and their limits: Most participants were white British and females outnumbered males, and the authors suggested that clonal diversity may have been underestimated. Because no day 14 peak-response samples were available, the repertoires could be characterized only after the peak T cell response. A significant rise in spike-specific TCR breadth and depth was observed after two AZD1222 doses relative to day 0 and relative to MenACWY recipients. The vaccine-associated CD4 TCRs covered the entire spike protein, and the dominant responses fell in regions 160-218 and 743-854. Epitopes outside the regions mutated in the B.1.351 and B.1.1.7 variants were reportedly recognized by nearly half of the unique spike-specific TCRs. In the small 56-69-year group, the increase in depth fell short of significance, most likely because of low power. Only five or six AZD1222 recipients were SARS-CoV-2 seropositive at baseline, limiting conclusions about previously exposed vaccinees.

The sequencing here drew on peripheral blood, taken 28 days after the second AZD1222 dose. The sequence joins TRBV12-3 or TRBV12-4 to TRBJ1-1; no D gene can be assigned with confidence. The receptor's source is an adult who received the AZD1222 COVID-19 vaccine. The CDR3 region: CASKILENTEAFF. The nucleotide sequence reads TGTGCCAGTAAGATATTAGAGAACACTGAAGCTTTCTTT.